One T cell receptor beta chain is described in this entry. The data stem from a study of response to subunit inactivated influenza vaccine. The germline CDR1 and CDR2 sequences are SGHDT and YYEEEE. CDR3 size: 12 residues. V was cut by 0 bases and J by 3 bases, with 1 base left in between. MiXCR, applied by TCRdb to the RT-PCR reads, yields one record per CDR3 protein. The sample holds roughly 550,000 distinct CDR3 sequences, around 21% seen once. These data were also filed under a second study, of T cells expressing NK-cell markers. That study adds: Production of TCR beta cDNA relied on 5'RACE template switching with UMIs. Beta-chain profiling covered CD3+CD56+NKG2C+, CD3+CD56+NKG2C- and CD3+CD56-NKG2C+ sorted subsets. HCMV seropositivity characterized seven of the eight sequenced donors, and seronegativity one. In about six donors, dominant NKG2C+ clonotypes were roughly 1.0-7.5% of CD8+ T cells. Several donors' CD3+CD56-NKG2C+ cells were dominated by the same clonotypes.

The sample was CD4+ T cells sorted from PBMCs, taken 12 days after vaccination. J is TRBJ2-4 and V is TRBV5-6, with no clear D. The source of this sequence is a man aged 50-59 years who received an inactivated influenza vaccine. CDR3: CASSLDKNIQYF. Here the CDR3 DNA reads TGTGCCAGCAGCTTGGACAAAAACATTCAGTACTTC.